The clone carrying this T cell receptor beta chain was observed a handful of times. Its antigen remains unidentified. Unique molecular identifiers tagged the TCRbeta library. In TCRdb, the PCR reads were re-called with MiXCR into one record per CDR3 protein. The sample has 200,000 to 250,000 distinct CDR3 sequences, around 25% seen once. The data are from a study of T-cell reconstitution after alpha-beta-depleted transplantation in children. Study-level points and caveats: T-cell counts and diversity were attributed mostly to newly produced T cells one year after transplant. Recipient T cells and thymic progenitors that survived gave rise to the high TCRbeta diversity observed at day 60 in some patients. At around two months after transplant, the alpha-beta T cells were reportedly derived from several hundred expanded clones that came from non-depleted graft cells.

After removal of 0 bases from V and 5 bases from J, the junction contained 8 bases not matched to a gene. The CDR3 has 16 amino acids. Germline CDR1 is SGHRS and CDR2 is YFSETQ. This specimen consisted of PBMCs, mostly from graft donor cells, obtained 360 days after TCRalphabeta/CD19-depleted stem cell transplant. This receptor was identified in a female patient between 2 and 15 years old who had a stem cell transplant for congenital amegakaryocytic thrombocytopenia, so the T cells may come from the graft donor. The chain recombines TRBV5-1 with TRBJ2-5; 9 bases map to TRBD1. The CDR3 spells CASSLVAQGAGETQYF. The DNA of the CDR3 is TGCGCCAGCAGCTTGGTGGCACAGGGGGCAGGGGAGACCCAGTACTTC.